A single sample is the source of the 9 T cell receptor beta chains below, sequenced in a study of T cells after yellow fever vaccination. Each CDR3 protein gets one entry after TCRdb re-called the 5' RACE reads with MiXCR. Of 450,000 to 650,000 distinct CDR3 sequences in the sample, around a fifth were seen once. Sequencing was performed on PBMCs, taken approximately 22 days after the first yellow fever vaccination. The receptors come from a man in his late teens or twenties who received the YFV17D yellow fever vaccine.

This chain connects TRBV12-3 or TRBV12-4 to TRBJ2-5; D possibly corresponds to TRBD1 (5 bases). V gave up 9 bases and J gave up 5 bases, with 16 bases separating them. This CDR3 is built from 13 residues. The CDR3 spells CASLAGNVETQYF. CDR3 coding DNA: TGTGCCAGTCTGGCAGGGAATGTGGAGACCCAGTACTTC.

This sequence joins TRBV7-2 and TRBJ2-7, with D unresolved. The CDR3 spans 15 residues. Germline V gene sequence: CDR1 SGHTA, CDR2 FQGNSA. Trimming cost V 0 bases and J 3 bases, with 12 bases left between them. The CDR3, as DNA: TGTGCCAGCAGCTTAGCAGGGCAGGTTAGCTACGAGCAGTACTTC. It codes for CASSLAGQVSYEQYF.

The rearrangement uses TRBV29-1 and TRBJ2-1; possible D gene TRBD2, 6 bases. The length of the CDR3 is 13 residues. Trimming shortened V by 8 bases and J by 8 bases, and 19 bases separated the two germline ends. Germline V lookup: CDR1 SQVTM, CDR2 ANQGSEA. DNA of the CDR3: TGCAGCCTATCTTCATTTGGGGACTATGAGCAGTTCTTC. Encoded protein: CSLSSFGDYEQFF.

The sample holds a few counts of this clonotype. This chain uses TRBV20-1 with TRBJ1-1, with D maybe TRBD1 (6 bases). The CDR3 has 14 residues. Trimming cost V 3 bases and J 6 bases, with 17 bases left between them. The germline gives CDR1 DFQATT, CDR2 SNEGSKA (reference sequence). The CDR3 reads CSARAGGADPEAFF. CDR3 bases: TGCAGTGCTAGGGCGGGGGGCGCGGACCCTGAAGCTTTCTTT.

This clonotype appeared a few times. This chain joins TRBV4-3 and TRBJ2-1; D is perhaps TRBD1 (6 bases). The V end lost 4 bases, the J end lost 5 bases, and 18 bases lay between the germline ends. This CDR3 has 16 amino acids. Germline V gene data show CDR1 as LGHNA and CDR2 as YSLEER. This CDR3 reads CASSPRYQGKDNEQFF. The CDR3 DNA sequence: TGCGCCAGCAGCCCAAGATACCAGGGGAAGGACAATGAGCAGTTCTTC.

The V and J genes are TRBV12-3 or TRBV12-4 and TRBJ1-2; perhaps TRBD1 as D (6 bases). The ends were cut back, 6 bases at V and 2 bases at J, with 13 bases in the middle. The CDR3 spans 14 residues. The CDR3 region has the DNA TGTGCCAGCAGACTAGACAGGTCAAACTATGGCTACACCTTC. Translating it yields CASRLDRSNYGYTF.

In its sample, this clonotype was seen a few times. This chain connects TRBV25-1 to TRBJ2-3, with D perhaps matching TRBD1 or TRBD2 (6 bases each). Germline V gene sequence: CDR1 MGHDK, CDR2 SYGVNS. V was cut by 4 bases and J by 3 bases, with 14 bases left in between. This CDR3 region has 15 residues. The chain's CDR3 is CASSVGQGGTDTQYF. CDR3 in DNA: TGTGCCAGCAGTGTGGGACAAGGGGGGACAGATACGCAGTATTTT. The full variable domain, its missing parts supplied by reference TRBV25-1 and TRBJ2-3, is EADIYQTPRYLVIGTGKKITLECSQTMGHDKMYWYQQDPGMELHLIHYSYGVNSTEKGDLSSESTVSRIRTEHFPLTLESARPSHTSQYLCASSVGQGGTDTQYFGPGTRLTVL.

The V gene is TRBV29-1, the J gene TRBJ2-5; 9 nucleotides line up with TRBD2. CDR1 is SQVTM, CDR2 ANQGSEA, per germline. The CDR3 extends over 17 amino acids. J lost 5 bases, V lost 1 base, and 14 bases had no gene match. CDR3 in amino acids: CSVEVGLAKPVFETQYF. For the CDR3, the DNA is TGCAGCGTTGAAGTCGGACTAGCGAAGCCGGTGTTCGAGACCCAGTACTTC.

This chain links TRBV7-3 with TRBJ2-1; no definite D call. The CDR3 is 14 amino acids. From germline, CDR1 is SGHTA and CDR2 FQGTGA. Trimming pared 3 bases from V and 5 bases from J, leaving 11 bases between. The CDR3 here is CASSFSMGNNEQFF. The CDR3 DNA reads as TGTGCCAGCAGCTTTAGTATGGGTAACAATGAGCAGTTCTTC.